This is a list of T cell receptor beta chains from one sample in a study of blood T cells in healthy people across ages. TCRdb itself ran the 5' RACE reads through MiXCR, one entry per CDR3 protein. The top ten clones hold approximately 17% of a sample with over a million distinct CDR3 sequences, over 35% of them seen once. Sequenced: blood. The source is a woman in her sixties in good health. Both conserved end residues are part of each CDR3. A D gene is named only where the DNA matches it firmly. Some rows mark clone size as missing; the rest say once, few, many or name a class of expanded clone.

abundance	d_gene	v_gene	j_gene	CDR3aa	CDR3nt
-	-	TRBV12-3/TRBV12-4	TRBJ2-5	CASSRLDKETQYF	TGTGCCAGCAGTCGACTAGATAAGGAGACCCAGTACTTC
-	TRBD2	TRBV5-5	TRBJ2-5	CASSFMRTGGLAGVGEQYF	TGTGCCAGCAGCTTCATGAGGACAGGTGGACTAGCGGGAGTCGGAGAGCAGTACTTC
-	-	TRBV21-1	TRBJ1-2	CTSALGDGYTF	TGTACCAGCGCCTTGGGGGATGGCTACACCTTC
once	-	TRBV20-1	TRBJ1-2	CSASRRGTHYGYTF	TGCAGTGCTAGCCGGCGGGGGACTCACTATGGCTACACCTTC
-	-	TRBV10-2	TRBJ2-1	CASSGGQGTAGGHEQFF	TGCGCCAGCAGTGGTGGACAGGGGACGGCGGGGGGTCATGAGCAGTTCTTC
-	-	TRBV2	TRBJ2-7	CATRGPEQYF	TGTGCCACCCGGGGTCCCGAGCAGTACTTC
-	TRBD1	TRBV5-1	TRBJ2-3	CASSFGDRVSDTQYF	TGCGCCAGCAGCTTCGGGGACAGGGTTTCAGATACGCAGTATTTT
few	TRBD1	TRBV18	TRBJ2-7	CASSSSQGAEQYF	TGTGCCAGCTCGTCGTCACAGGGGGCCGAGCAGTACTTC
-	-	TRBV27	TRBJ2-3	CASSLYGSGADTQYF	TGTGCCAGCAGTTTGTACGGGAGTGGGGCAGATACGCAGTATTTT
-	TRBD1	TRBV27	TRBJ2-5	CASRAGGARYQETQYF	TGTGCCAGCAGAGCAGGGGGCGCACGGTACCAAGAGACCCAGTACTTC
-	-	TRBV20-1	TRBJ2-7	CSARGSLYNEQYF	TGCAGTGCTAGGGGGAGTCTCTACAATGAGCAGTACTTC
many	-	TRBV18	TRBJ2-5	CASSPPTQETQYF	TGTGCCAGCTCACCCCCCACGCAGGAGACCCAGTACTTC
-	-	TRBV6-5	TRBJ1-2	CASSLTYNYGYTF	TGTGCCAGCAGTCTGACCTATAACTATGGCTACACCTTC
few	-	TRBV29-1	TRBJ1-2	CSVEDPNRENGYTF	TGCAGCGTTGAAGATCCCAACAGGGAGAATGGCTACACCTTC
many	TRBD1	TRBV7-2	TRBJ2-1	CASSLGGLYNEQFF	TGTGCCAGCAGCCTAGGGGGCCTCTACAATGAGCAGTTCTTC
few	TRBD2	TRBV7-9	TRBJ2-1	CASSATSGLRHNEQFF	TGTGCCAGCAGCGCAACTAGCGGCTTACGGCACAATGAGCAGTTCTTC
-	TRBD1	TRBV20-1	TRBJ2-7	CSSTGVPYNEQYF	TGCAGTTCGACAGGGGTCCCCTACAATGAGCAGTACTTC
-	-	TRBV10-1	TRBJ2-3	CASSEGLMGSDTQYF	TGCGCCAGCAGTGAGGGACTAATGGGCTCAGATACGCAGTATTTT
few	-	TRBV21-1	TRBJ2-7	CASSEWGSPSYEQYF	TGTGCCAGCAGTGAGTGGGGGTCCCCCTCCTACGAGCAGTACTTC
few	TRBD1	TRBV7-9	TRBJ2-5	CASSPGQEMYQETQYF	TGTGCCAGCAGCCCAGGACAGGAGATGTACCAAGAGACCCAGTACTTC
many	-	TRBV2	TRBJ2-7	CASNPGSYEQYF	TGTGCCAGCAATCCGGGCTCATACGAGCAGTACTTC
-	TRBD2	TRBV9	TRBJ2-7	CASSQAGANEQYF	TGTGCCAGCAGCCAAGCGGGGGCCAACGAGCAGTACTTC
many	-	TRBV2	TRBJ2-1	CASSGGYRNEQFF	TGTGCCAGCAGTGGGGGCTACCGGAATGAGCAGTTCTTC
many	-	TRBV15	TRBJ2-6	CATSSGANVLTF	TGTGCCACCTCTTCCGGGGCCAACGTCCTGACTTTC
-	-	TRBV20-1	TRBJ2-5	CSASEGGGTEQYF	TGCAGTGCTTCCGAAGGAGGAGGGACAGAGCAGTACTTC
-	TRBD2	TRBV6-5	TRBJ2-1	CASSFSGRAGEQFF	TGTGCCAGCAGTTTTAGCGGGAGGGCCGGTGAGCAGTTCTTC
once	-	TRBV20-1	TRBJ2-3	CSAKSGDTQYF	TGCAGTGCCAAGTCCGGGGATACGCAGTATTTT
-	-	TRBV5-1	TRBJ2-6	CASSFQWTSSSGANVLTF	TGCGCCAGCAGCTTCCAGTGGACTTCCAGCTCTGGGGCCAACGTCCTGACTTTC
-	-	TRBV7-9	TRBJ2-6	CASSLLGGSEANVLTF	TGTGCCAGCAGCTTATTAGGTGGCTCTGAGGCCAACGTCCTGACTTTC
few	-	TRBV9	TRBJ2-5	CASSVDGLAGVPKFNEQYF	TGTGCCAGCAGCGTAGACGGGCTGGCCGGTGTCCCCAAGTTCAATGAGCAGTACTTC
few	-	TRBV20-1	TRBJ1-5	CSARLTGGQPQHF	TGCAGTGCTAGACTTACCGGGGGTCAGCCCCAGCATTTT
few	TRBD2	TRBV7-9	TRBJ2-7	CASSFPGVAGPYEQYF	TGTGCCAGCAGCTTTCCCGGAGTAGCGGGACCTTACGAGCAGTACTTC
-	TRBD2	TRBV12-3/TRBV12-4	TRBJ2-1	CASRLGLADGVEQFF	TGTGCCAGCAGGCTGGGACTAGCGGATGGGGTTGAGCAGTTCTTC